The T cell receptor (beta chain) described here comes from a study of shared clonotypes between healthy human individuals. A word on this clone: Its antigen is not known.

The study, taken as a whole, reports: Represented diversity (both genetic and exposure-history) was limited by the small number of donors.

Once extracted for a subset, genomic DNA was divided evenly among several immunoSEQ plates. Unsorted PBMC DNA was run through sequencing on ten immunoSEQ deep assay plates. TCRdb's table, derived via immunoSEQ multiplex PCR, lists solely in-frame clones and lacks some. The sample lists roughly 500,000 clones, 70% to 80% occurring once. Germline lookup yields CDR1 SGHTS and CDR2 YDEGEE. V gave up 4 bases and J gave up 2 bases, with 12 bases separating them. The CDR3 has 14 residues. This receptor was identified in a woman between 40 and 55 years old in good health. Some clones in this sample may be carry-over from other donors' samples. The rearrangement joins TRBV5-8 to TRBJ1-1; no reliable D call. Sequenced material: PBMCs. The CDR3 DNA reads TGTGCCAGCAGCCTGAGCGGAGGTAACACTGAAGCTTTCTTT. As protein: CASSLSGGNTEAFF. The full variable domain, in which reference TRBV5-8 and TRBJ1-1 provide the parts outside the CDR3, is EAGVTQSPTHLIKTRGQQATLRCSPISGHTSVYWYQQALGLGLQFLLWYDEGEERNRGNFPPRFSGRQFPNYSSELNVNALELEDSALYLCASSLSGGNTEAFFGQGTRLTVV.